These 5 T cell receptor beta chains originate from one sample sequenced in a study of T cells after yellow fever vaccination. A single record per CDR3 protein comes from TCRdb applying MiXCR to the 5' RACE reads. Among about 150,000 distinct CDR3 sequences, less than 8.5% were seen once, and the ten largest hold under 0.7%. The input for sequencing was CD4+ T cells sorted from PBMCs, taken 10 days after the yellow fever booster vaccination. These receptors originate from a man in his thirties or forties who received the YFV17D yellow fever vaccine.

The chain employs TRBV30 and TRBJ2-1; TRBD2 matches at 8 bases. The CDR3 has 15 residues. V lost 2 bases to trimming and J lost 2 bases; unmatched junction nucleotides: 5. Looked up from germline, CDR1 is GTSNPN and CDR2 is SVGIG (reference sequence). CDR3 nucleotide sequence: TGTGCCTGGAGTAAGGGTAGCGGGGCCTACAATGAGCAGTTCTTC. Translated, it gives CAWSKGSGAYNEQFF.

CDR3 coding DNA: TGTGCCAGCAGCCTAACTAGCGGGCGTCATGATACGCAGTATTTT. It yields the protein CASSLTSGRHDTQYF. The V and J genes are TRBV7-2 and TRBJ2-3, with 9 bases lining up with TRBD2. Trimming cost V 5 bases and J 6 bases; bases outside gene matches: 9. The CDR3 runs 15 residues. CDR1 and CDR2 (germline): SGHTA, FQGNSA. Looking up the rest from reference TRBV7-2 and TRBJ2-3 gives the full variable domain: GAGVSQSPSNKVTEKGKDVELRCDPISGHTALYWYRQSLGQGLEFLIYFQGNSAPDKSGLPSDRFSAERTGGSVSTLTIQRTQQEDSAVYLCASSLTSGRHDTQYFGPGTRLTVL.

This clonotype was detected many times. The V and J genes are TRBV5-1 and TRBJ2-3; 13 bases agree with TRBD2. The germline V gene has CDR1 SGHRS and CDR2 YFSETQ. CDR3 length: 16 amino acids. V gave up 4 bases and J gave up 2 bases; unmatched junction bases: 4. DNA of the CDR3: TGCGCCAGCAGCCGACTAGCGGGAGGAACCACAGATACGCAGTATTTT. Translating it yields CASSRLAGGTTDTQYF.

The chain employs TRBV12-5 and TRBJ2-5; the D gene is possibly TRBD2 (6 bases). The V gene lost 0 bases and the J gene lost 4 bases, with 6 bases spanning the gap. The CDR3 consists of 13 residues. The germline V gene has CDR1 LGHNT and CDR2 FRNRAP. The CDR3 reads CASGLVGGETQYF. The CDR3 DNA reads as TGTGCTAGTGGTTTGGTGGGAGGAGAGACCCAGTACTTC.

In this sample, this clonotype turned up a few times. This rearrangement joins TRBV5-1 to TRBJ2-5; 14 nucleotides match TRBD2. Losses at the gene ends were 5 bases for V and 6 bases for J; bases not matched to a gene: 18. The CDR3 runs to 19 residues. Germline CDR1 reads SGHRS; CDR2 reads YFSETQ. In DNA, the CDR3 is TGCGCCAGCAGTTACGAAGCAACCAGGACTAGCGGGAGGAGAAAGACCCAGTACTTC. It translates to CASSYEATRTSGRRKTQYF.